The clone carrying this T cell receptor beta chain was picked up many times. Antigen unknown. The entry originates in a study of CD8 T cells in ankylosing spondylitis. Study-level results: Some of these motif variants have turned up before, in reports on reactive arthritis synovial fluid and blood. There was reportedly significant enrichment of clones that were disease-linked in matched ankylosing spondylitis synovial fluid.

The ends lost 4 bases at V and 3 bases at J; junction bases unmatched: 10. CDR1 LGHNA and CDR2 YSLEER come from the germline V gene. The CDR3 extends over 18 amino acids. Quantitative 5'-RACE with molecular barcodes generated TCR beta libraries. One entry per CDR3 protein results from TCRdb running MiXCR on the 5' RACE reads. In the table there are around 230,000 distinct CDR3 sequences, roughly 8.2% of which are singletons. The source material was blood, either unsorted or a sorted T cell fraction (not recorded which). V usage is TRBV4-3 and J usage is TRBJ2-3; 13 nucleotides match TRBD2. This TCR came from a female donor with ankylosing spondylitis or in good health (not recorded which). The CDR3 DNA is TGCGCCAGCAGCCGTGAGGGACTAGCGGGAAGTGAGACAGATACGCAGTATTTT. This gives the protein CASSREGLAGSETDTQYF.